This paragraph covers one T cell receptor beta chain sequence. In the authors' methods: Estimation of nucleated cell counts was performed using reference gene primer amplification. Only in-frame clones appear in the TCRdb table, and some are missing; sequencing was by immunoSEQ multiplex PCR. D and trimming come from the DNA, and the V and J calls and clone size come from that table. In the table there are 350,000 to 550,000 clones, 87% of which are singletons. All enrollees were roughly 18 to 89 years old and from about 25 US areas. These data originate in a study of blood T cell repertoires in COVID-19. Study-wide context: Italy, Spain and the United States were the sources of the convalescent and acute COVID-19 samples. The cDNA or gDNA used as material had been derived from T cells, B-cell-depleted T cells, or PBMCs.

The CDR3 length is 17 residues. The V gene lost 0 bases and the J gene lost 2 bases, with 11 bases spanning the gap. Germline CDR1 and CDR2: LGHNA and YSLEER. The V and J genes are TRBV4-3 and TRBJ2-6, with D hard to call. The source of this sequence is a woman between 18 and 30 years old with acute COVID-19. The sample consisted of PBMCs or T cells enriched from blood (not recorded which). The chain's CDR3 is CASSQDATNTGANVLTF. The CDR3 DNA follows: TGCGCCAGCAGCCAAGATGCGACAAACACTGGGGCCAACGTCCTGACTTTC.